Listed here are 32 T cell receptor beta chains from one sample, sequenced in a study of cytomegalovirus exposure and HLA in healthy donors. PCR was performed using 60 Vbeta and 13 Jbeta primers. TCRdb's copy holds only in-frame clones and misses some; the assay was immunoSEQ multiplex PCR. The repertoire consists of fewer than 200,000 clones, with about four fifths occurring once and the leading ten covering around an eighth. The sample taken for sequencing was PBMCs. These receptors all stem from a young woman in good health and CMV-seropositive.

The gene calls are TRBV19 and TRBJ2-6; 7 bases match TRBD1. CDR1 is LNHDA, CDR2 SQIVND, per germline (reference sequence). The CDR3 runs 18 residues. The V and J ends lost 6 bases and 1 base, in that order; junction bases with no gene match: 12. As DNA, the CDR3 is TGTGCCAGTAGCCGTCAACAGGGGACGGTATCTGGGGCCAACGTCCTGACTTTC. As protein: CASSRQQGTVSGANVLTF.

This clone has just one count. The J gene is TRBJ2-1, the V gene TRBV9, with 7 positions matching TRBD1. Germline lookup yields CDR1 SGDLS and CDR2 YYNGEE. Germline trimming cut 0 bases from V and 7 bases from J; bases unmatched to any gene: 4. The CDR3 is made up of 14 amino acids. CDR3 bases: TGTGCCAGCAGCGTAGCCGACAGGGAGAATGAGCAGTTCTTC. As protein: CASSVADRENEQFF.

The CDR3 loop reads CASSGTSGREKTQYF. The CDR3 bases are TGTGCCAGCAGTGGGACTAGCGGGAGGGAAAAGACCCAGTACTTC. V gene TRBV6-5 combines with J gene TRBJ2-5, with TRBD2 identical over 16 bases. From germline, CDR1 is MNHEY and CDR2 SVGAGI. The CDR3 totals 15 residues. The V segment lost 5 bases and the J segment 6 bases; nucleotides outside the gene matches: 3.

The J gene is TRBJ2-2, the V gene TRBV30; D unclear. Germline V CDR1 and CDR2: GTSNPN, SVGIG (reference sequence). Between the trimmed V and J ends, which lost 2 bases and 1 base, there was a span of 5 bases. The CDR3 runs 13 residues. The CDR3 loop is CAWSMRNTGELFF. The CDR3 region has the DNA TGTGCCTGGAGTATGAGGAACACCGGGGAGCTGTTTTTT.

The gene calls are TRBV28 and TRBJ2-2; 10 positions match TRBD1. Germline V lookup: CDR1 MDHEN, CDR2 SYDVKM. The CDR3 has 17 residues. V dropped 1 base and J dropped 6; count of bases not matched to a gene: 8. The CDR3 region is CASSLSGQGEASGELFF. For the CDR3, the DNA is TGTGCCAGCAGTTTATCTGGACAGGGGGAGGCGTCCGGGGAGCTGTTTTTT.

The V and J genes are TRBV19 and TRBJ2-2; possible D gene TRBD2, 6 bases. Germline V CDR1 and CDR2: LNHDA, SQIVND (reference sequence). The CDR3 loop spans 14 amino acids. The V end lost 3 bases, the J end lost 8 bases, and 13 bases lay between the germline ends. The CDR3 DNA reads TGTGCCAGTAGTATCGGGGCTAGCGTTGGGGAGCTGTTTTTT. Translating it yields CASSIGASVGELFF.

The rearrangement joins TRBV7-2 to TRBJ2-7; TRBD2 aligns across 9 bases. The ends lost 5 bases at V and 2 bases at J; junction bases unmatched: 7. Germline CDR1 reads SGHTA; CDR2 reads FQGNSA. The CDR3 spans 15 residues. The chain's CDR3 is CASSNDGGRAYEQYF. CDR3 DNA: TGTGCCAGCAGCAATGACGGCGGGAGGGCCTACGAGCAGTACTTC.

A word on this clone: The junction and the germline gene differ at one end; a read error may be behind it. This chain connects TRBV7-9 to TRBJ1-2; the match to TRBD1 covers 7 bases. Germline V gene data show CDR1 as SEHNR and CDR2 as FQNEAQ (reference sequence). This CDR3 is built from 14 residues. DNA of the CDR3: TGTTCCAGCAGCGCTACAGGGGATTTGGATGGCTACACCTTC. Translated: CSSSATGDLDGYTF.

A word on this clone: It is likely a read error, because the conserved phenylalanine at the end of the CDR3 is missing. Because the CDR3's place on the DNA is in doubt, the DNA is left out and the CDR3 is given as listed by TCRdb. The chain carries TRBV6-1 and TRBJ1-3; the DNA was not used to check the table's D call, TRBD1. The CDR3 is 12 residues long, counting both termini. The V gene's germline CDR1 is MNHNS and CDR2 SASEGT. CDR3 sequence reads: CASSEAWDRSSL.

J is TRBJ1-5 and V is TRBV4-1; no clear D gene. From germline, CDR1 is MGHRA and CDR2 YSYEKL. V was pared by 4 bases and J by 1 base, with 8 bases between. This CDR3 is 14 amino acids long. As DNA, the CDR3 is TGCGCCAGCAGCCTGACGGGAAGCAATCAGCCCCAGCATTTT. Residues: CASSLTGSNQPQHF.

The gene calls are TRBV27 and TRBJ2-7; D possibly corresponds to TRBD2 (6 bases). Trimming removed 4 bases from V and 3 bases from J, with 13 bases in between. Germline V gives CDR1 MNHEY, CDR2 SMNVEV (reference sequence). CDR3 length: 14 amino acids. The CDR3 DNA is TGTGCCAGCAGTTCGGAACTAGCTCTCTACGAGCAGTACTTC. Its protein product is CASSSELALYEQYF.

This clone has a handful of counts. This CDR3 reads CASIGQWSSYEQYF. For the CDR3, the DNA is TGTGCCAGCATAGGACAGTGGAGCTCCTACGAGCAGTACTTC. The chain recombines TRBV6-1 with TRBJ2-7; tentative D call: TRBD1 (6 bases). The CDR3 is 14 amino acids. CDR1 and CDR2 from the germline V gene are MNHNS and SASEGT. Trimming removed 7 bases from V and 0 bases from J, with 13 bases in between.

This chain uses TRBV5-5 with TRBJ1-2; D gene ambiguous. The V gene's germline CDR1 is SGHKS and CDR2 YYEKEE (reference sequence). The CDR3 runs to 13 residues. Trimming pared 1 base from V and 7 bases from J, leaving 11 bases between. This CDR3 reads CASSLRQVVGYTF. The CDR3, as DNA: TGTGCCAGCAGCTTGCGTCAGGTGGTTGGCTACACCTTC.

The chain couples TRBV2 to TRBJ2-2; D is perhaps TRBD2 (7 bases). CDR3 length equals 16 residues. V was clipped by 7 bases and J by 6 bases, with 21 bases between them. Germline V gene sequence: CDR1 SNHLY, CDR2 FYNNEI. CDR3 region: CASMRGGGISAGELFF. The CDR3 nucleotides read TGTGCCAGCATGAGGGGAGGGGGGATAAGCGCCGGGGAGCTGTTTTTT.

The V call is TRBV5-4, the J call TRBJ2-1, with 8 bases aligning to TRBD2. J gave up 5 bases and V 3 bases, and 7 bases lay outside the gene matches. Germline assignment: CDR1 SGHNT and CDR2 YYREEE (reference sequence). There are 15 residues in the CDR3. CDR3 sequence reads: CASSWRRGADNEQFF. In nucleotides, the CDR3 is TGTGCCAGCAGCTGGAGGCGGGGGGCCGACAATGAGCAGTTCTTC.

This rearrangement joins TRBV13 to TRBJ2-3; 7 nucleotides align to TRBD2. The CDR3 is made up of 18 amino acids. J gave up 2 bases and V 2 bases, and 13 bases lay outside the gene matches. The V gene's germline CDR1 is PRHDT and CDR2 FYEKMQ (reference sequence). The CDR3 region is CASSLLTSMTSTTDTQYF. As DNA, the CDR3 is TGTGCCAGCAGCTTACTAACGTCAATGACTAGCACCACAGATACGCAGTATTTT.

The chain employs TRBV2 and TRBJ2-6; no clear D gene. V lost 2 bases and J lost 0, with 5 bases in between. The CDR3 sequence is 15 residues long. Per germline, CDR1 SNHLY and CDR2 FYNNEI. The CDR3 protein is CASSELSSGANVLTF. DNA of the CDR3: TGTGCCAGCAGTGAATTGAGCTCTGGGGCCAACGTCCTGACTTTC.

This clone showed up just a few times. The V gene is TRBV5-1, the J gene TRBJ2-3; D perhaps matches TRBD1 (6 bases). The CDR3 covers 16 residues. Trimming took off 3 bases at V and 3 bases at J, with 17 bases between the two ends. Germline assignment: CDR1 SGHRS and CDR2 YFSETQ. CDR3 protein: CASSSWTAPGTDTQYF. The CDR3 region has the DNA TGCGCCAGCAGCTCCTGGACAGCCCCCGGAACAGATACGCAGTATTTT.

V usage is TRBV30 and J usage is TRBJ2-7, with a tentative D call TRBD1 (6 bases). Trimming cost V 1 base and J 2 bases, with 15 bases left between them. This CDR3 spans 15 amino acids. Germline CDR1 GTSNPN, CDR2 SVGIG (reference sequence). CDR3 sequence: CAWSGTRDIPYEQYF. The CDR3 bases are TGTGCCTGGAGTGGGACCCGGGACATCCCCTACGAGCAGTACTTC. The complete variable domain, with remaining parts taken from reference TRBV30 and TRBJ2-7, reads SQTIHQWPATLVQPVGSPLSLECTVEGTSNPNLYWYRQAAGRGLQLLFYSVGIGQISSEVPQNLSASRPQDRQFILSSKKLLLSDSGFYLCAWSGTRDIPYEQYFGPGTRLTVT.

For the CDR3, the DNA is TGCGCCAGCAGCCAAGATTGGGGGCGCGATGAAAAACTGTTTTTT. Translating gives CASSQDWGRDEKLFF. J is TRBJ1-4 and V is TRBV4-3; possibly TRBD1 for D (6 bases). This CDR3 is 15 amino acids long. Germline assignment: CDR1 LGHNA and CDR2 YSLEER. V dropped 0 bases and J dropped 6 bases, with 11 bases sitting between them.

This clone was seen a few times. The chain has TRBV11-3 and TRBJ1-2, with no clear D. V lost 5 bases, J lost 5 bases, and 12 bases lay in between. The CDR3 extends over 13 amino acids. Per germline, CDR1 SGHNT and CDR2 YENEEA. This chain's CDR3 is CASSGRADYGYTF. CDR3 DNA: TGTGCCAGCAGCGGGAGGGCAGATTATGGCTACACCTTC.

The rearrangement links TRBV2 to TRBJ2-3; D not resolved. The V gene lost 4 bases and the J gene lost 6 bases, with 14 bases spanning the gap. The CDR3 covers 14 residues. Germline CDR1 SNHLY, CDR2 FYNNEI. CDR3: CASSANGLMDTQYF. Written as DNA, the CDR3 is TGTGCCAGCAGTGCGAACGGTTTAATGGATACGCAGTATTTT.

The V gene is TRBV19, the J gene TRBJ2-7; 9 bases are a match to TRBD1. The length of the CDR3 is 15 residues. Germline lookup yields CDR1 LNHDA and CDR2 SQIVND (reference sequence). The J segment lost 3 bases and the V segment lost 5 bases, leaving 8 bases of the junction unmatched. The CDR3 protein is CASSFGQGSVYEQYF. As DNA, the CDR3 is TGTGCCAGTAGTTTCGGACAGGGGTCCGTCTACGAGCAGTACTTC.

This chain joins TRBV11-3 and TRBJ2-7; the D gene is possibly TRBD1 (5 bases). Per the germline V gene, CDR1 is SGHNT and CDR2 is YENEEA. Trimming removed 2 bases from V and 0 bases from J, with 8 bases in between. The CDR3 consists of 14 residues. The CDR3: CASSLTGFSYEQYF. The DNA of the CDR3 is TGTGCCAGCAGCTTAACAGGCTTCTCCTACGAGCAGTACTTC.

The chain has TRBV11-3 and TRBJ2-3; perhaps TRBD2 as D (5 bases). Trimming pared 5 bases from V and 5 bases from J, leaving 8 bases between. Germline lookup yields CDR1 SGHNT and CDR2 YENEEA. This CDR3 has 12 amino acids. CDR3 amino acids: CASSPTRDTQYF. Written as DNA, the CDR3 is TGTGCCAGCAGCCCAACTAGAGATACGCAGTATTTT.

V is TRBV28 and J is TRBJ2-1; D unresolved. The CDR3 spans 12 residues. V was trimmed by 1 base and J by 8 bases, leaving 6 bases between them. Germline V gives CDR1 MDHEN, CDR2 SYDVKM. The CDR3 spells CASSLLTDEQFF. The CDR3 nucleotides read TGTGCCAGCAGTTTATTAACGGATGAGCAGTTCTTC. Filled out from reference TRBV28 and TRBJ2-1, the complete variable domain reads DVKVTQSSRYLVKRTGEKVFLECVQDMDHENMFWYRQDPGLGLRLIYFSYDVKMKEKGDIPEGYSVSREKKERFSLILESASTNQTSMYLCASSLLTDEQFFGPGTRLTVL.

In its sample, this clone was seen a few times. The chain recombines TRBV6-6 with TRBJ2-7; perhaps TRBD1 as D (5 bases). The V gene lost 2 bases and the J gene lost 5 bases, with 13 bases spanning the gap. The CDR3 runs to 14 residues. CDR1 MNHNY and CDR2 SVGAGI come from the germline V gene (reference sequence). CDR3 coding DNA: TGTGCCAGCAGTTACGACAGTAACGTTGACGAGCAGTACTTC. This encodes CASSYDSNVDEQYF.

Of note for this clone: Other DNA sequences in this specimen translate into the identical CDR3. V usage is TRBV19 and J usage is TRBJ2-1; 7 bases match TRBD1. With 6 bases clipped from V and 0 bases from J, the junction kept 5 bases outside the gene matches. In germline, CDR1 is LNHDA, CDR2 SQIVND (reference sequence). The CDR3 contains 15 residues. The CDR3: CASSPDRSSYNEQFF. The CDR3 nucleotides are TGTGCCAGTAGCCCGGACAGGAGCTCCTACAATGAGCAGTTCTTC.

The V and J genes are TRBV7-9 and TRBJ2-6; D might be TRBD2 (6 bases). This CDR3 has 16 residues. Germline CDR1 and CDR2: SEHNR and FQNEAQ (reference sequence). V gave up 4 bases and J gave up 4 bases, with 14 bases separating them. CDR3 coding DNA: TGTGCCAGCAGCTCAAGTTGGGGGGACGGGGCCAACGTCCTGACTTTC. Protein: CASSSSWGDGANVLTF.

The chain recombines TRBV10-3 with TRBJ1-6, with TRBD1 identical over 7 bases. V lost 10 bases to trimming and J lost 6 bases; unmatched junction nucleotides: 12. Germline V CDR1 and CDR2: ENHRY, SYGVKD. This CDR3 comprises 15 residues. DNA for the CDR3: TGTGCCACCCGGGACAGCCAACGGGGTAATTCACCCCTCCACTTT. It codes for CATRDSQRGNSPLHF.

J is TRBJ1-2 and V is TRBV7-9; 9 nucleotides agree with TRBD1. From germline, CDR1 is SEHNR and CDR2 FQNEAQ (reference sequence). The CDR3 runs to 17 residues. The junction had 6 bases not matched to a gene; V was cut back by 1 base and J by 0 bases. The CDR3 here is CASSLGQGGLANYGYTF. CDR3 nucleotides: TGTGCCAGCAGCTTAGGACAGGGGGGCCTCGCTAACTATGGCTACACCTTC.

A single count supports this clone. The chain is built from TRBV19 and TRBJ1-3, with D perhaps matching TRBD1 (6 bases). This CDR3 contains 18 residues. Looked up from germline, CDR1 is LNHDA and CDR2 is SQIVND (reference sequence). V gave up 5 bases and J gave up 0 bases, with 20 bases separating them. The CDR3 region is CASSLKTAGALSGNTIYF. Here the CDR3 DNA reads TGTGCCAGTAGTCTCAAAACGGCAGGGGCGCTCTCTGGAAACACCATATATTTT.